This entry lists 13 T cell receptor beta chains sequenced from one sample in a study of blood T cell repertoires in COVID-19. Using immunoSEQ multiplex PCR, the repertoire was profiled, and TCRdb retains in-frame clones only, with some absent. The sample holds roughly 80,000 clones; roughly 87% are singletons and the top ten take roughly 5.3%. The sample comprised peripheral blood. These receptors came from a woman aged 80 or older with active or convalescent COVID-19.

This rearrangement joins TRBV5-1 to TRBJ1-2, with D perhaps matching TRBD1 (6 bases). V lost 3 bases and J 0 bases, leaving 15 bases between the germline ends. Germline V gene lookup returns CDR1 SGHRS and CDR2 YFSETQ. The CDR3 is 16 residues long. The CDR3 region is CASSYEQGRSNYGYTF. Here the CDR3 DNA reads TGCGCCAGCAGCTATGAGCAGGGGCGGTCTAACTATGGCTACACCTTC.

V is TRBV5-1 and J is TRBJ2-7, with 7 bases lining up with TRBD2. Germline trimming cut 0 bases from V and 4 bases from J; bases unmatched to any gene: 7. The CDR3 spans 15 residues. Germline V CDR1 and CDR2: SGHRS, YFSETQ. The chain's CDR3 is CASSLVRGGEYEQYF. The CDR3, as DNA: TGCGCCAGCAGCTTGGTGCGGGGAGGGGAATACGAGCAGTACTTC.

The chain links TRBV3-1 (or the pseudogene TRBV3-2) to TRBJ2-7, with D perhaps TRBD1 (5 bases). Germline V gene sequence: CDR1 LGHDT, CDR2 YNNKEL (reference sequence). This CDR3 is 14 amino acids long. The germline V and J ends were trimmed by 5 bases and 2 bases, with 13 bases remaining between them. DNA for the CDR3: TGTGCCAGCAGCTTCCACAGGTCTCCCTACGAGCAGTACTTC. Its protein product is CASSFHRSPYEQYF.

The chain carries TRBV11-2 and TRBJ2-3; 10 nucleotides agree with TRBD2. Germline values: CDR1 SGHAT, CDR2 FQNNGV. The CDR3 contains 18 residues. The J segment lost 2 bases and the V segment lost 2 bases, leaving 10 bases of the junction unmatched. DNA for the CDR3: TGTGCCAGCAGCTTAACACTAGCGGGAAGGGGGATCACAGATACGCAGTATTTT. Translated, it gives CASSLTLAGRGITDTQYF. Drawing the rest from reference TRBV11-2 and TRBJ2-3, the complete variable domain is EAGVAQSPRYKIIEKRQSVAFWCNPISGHATLYWYQQILGQGPKLLIQFQNNGVVDDSQLPKDRFSAERLKGVDSTLKIQPAKLEDSAVYLCASSLTLAGRGITDTQYFGPGTRLTVL.

This clone was detected once. J is TRBJ1-2 and V is TRBV10-3, with 7 bases identical to TRBD1. Germline-derived CDR1 and CDR2 are ENHRY and SYGVKD. The CDR3 sequence is 14 residues long. The V and J ends lost 4 bases and 7 bases, in that order; junction bases with no gene match: 9. DNA for the CDR3: TGTGCCATCAGTGGGGGACAGTCTCTCTCTGGCTACACCTTC. Translating it yields CAISGGQSLSGYTF.

The chain is built from TRBV10-1 and TRBJ2-5, with 8 bases that match TRBD1. The germline V gene has CDR1 WNHNN and CDR2 SYGVQD (reference sequence). CDR3 length equals 17 residues. With 2 bases clipped from V and 5 bases from J, the junction kept 13 bases outside the gene matches. The CDR3 DNA is TGCGCCAGCAGTGAGGGTTCTCTTCGACAGGGGATGGAGACCCAGTACTTC. Its protein product is CASSEGSLRQGMETQYF.

J is TRBJ1-1 and V is TRBV27; D is unclear. Germline CDR1 and CDR2: MNHEY and SMNVEV (reference sequence). V lost 1 base to trimming and J lost 1 base, with 10 bases between them. The CDR3 sequence is 15 residues long. In DNA form, the CDR3 reads TGTGCCAGCAGTTTATACGCGGCTAAGAACACTGAAGCTTTCTTT. Amino acids: CASSLYAAKNTEAFF.

This rearrangement joins TRBV15 to TRBJ2-5, with 12 bases fitting TRBD1. With 1 base clipped from V and 5 bases from J, the junction kept 11 bases outside the gene matches. This CDR3 contains 18 residues. Germline assignment: CDR1 LNHNV and CDR2 YYDKDF (reference sequence). This chain's CDR3 is CATSRAQGGQGAGETQYF. CDR3 nucleotide sequence: TGTGCCACCAGCAGAGCCCAAGGGGGACAGGGGGCCGGTGAGACCCAGTACTTC.

The chain carries TRBV30 and TRBJ2-5; D perhaps matches TRBD1 (7 bases). V was clipped by 0 bases and J by 5 bases, with 16 bases between them. There are 15 residues in the CDR3. The germline V gene encodes CDR1 GTSNPN and CDR2 SVGIG (reference sequence). In DNA, the CDR3 is TGTGCCTGGAGTGTAGGGGGGACAGCCCGGGAGACCCAGTACTTC. Its protein product is CAWSVGGTARETQYF. Using reference TRBV30 and TRBJ2-5 for the parts outside the CDR3, the full variable domain is SQTIHQWPATLVQPVGSPLSLECTVEGTSNPNLYWYRQAAGRGLQLLFYSVGIGQISSEVPQNLSASRPQDRQFILSSKKLLLSDSGFYLCAWSVGGTARETQYFGPGTRLLVL.

The rearrangement links TRBV4-2 to TRBJ2-3; a possible D gene is TRBD2 (5 bases). The germline V and J ends were trimmed by 4 bases and 3 bases, with 14 bases remaining between them. This CDR3 is 15 amino acids long. Germline CDR1 and CDR2: LGHNA and YNFKEQ. The CDR3 region is CASSPDSSRTDTQYF. Here the CDR3 DNA reads TGTGCCAGCAGCCCGGACTCCTCCAGGACAGATACGCAGTATTTT.

The V call is TRBV7-6, the J call TRBJ2-7; 8 positions match TRBD2. The V segment lost 1 base and the J segment 5 bases; nucleotides outside the gene matches: 10. Germline V gives CDR1 SGHVS, CDR2 FNYEAQ. The length of the CDR3 is 16 residues. CDR3 loop: CASSLGAAGVVDEQYF. The CDR3 nucleotides read TGTGCCAGCAGCTTAGGTGCAGCGGGAGTTGTTGACGAGCAGTACTTC.

This rearrangement joins TRBV19 to TRBJ2-6; 8 nucleotides agree with TRBD1. This CDR3 has 19 amino acids. CDR1 LNHDA and CDR2 SQIVND come from the germline V gene (reference sequence). The ends lost 6 bases at V and 2 bases at J; junction bases unmatched: 15. In DNA form, the CDR3 reads TGTGCCAGTAGCATTCGTCACTTATCAGGGGGCGCTGGGGCCAACGTCCTGACTTTC. Translating gives CASSIRHLSGGAGANVLTF.

J is TRBJ1-5 and V is TRBV18, with D perhaps TRBD1 (5 bases). This CDR3 contains 16 residues. With 6 bases removed from V and 3 bases from J, the gap between germline ends came to 18 bases. In germline, CDR1 is KGHSH, CDR2 LQKENI. The CDR3 loop reads CASSPRRQGDNQPQHF. The CDR3 nucleotides read TGTGCCAGCTCCCCGAGGCGCCAGGGCGACAATCAGCCCCAGCATTTT.